The clone carrying this T cell receptor beta chain occurred once. Its antigen is unidentified. This sample was taken from a study of blood T cells in healthy people across ages. Study context: About one barcoded beta molecule was captured per two T cells (by template switching). Study results and caveats: Across samples, TCR beta diversity tracked strongly with naive T cell percentage.

CDR3 length: 12 residues. V lost 7 bases to trimming and J lost 6 bases, with 13 bases between them. The authors ran a second PCR of roughly 7 to 11 cycles using a sample-barcoded 5' primer and a J-beta primer mix. TCRdb re-called the 5' RACE reads with MiXCR, one entry per CDR3 protein. The sample includes 1,300,000 or so distinct CDR3 sequences, 59% of them seen just once. The material sequenced was blood. This receptor was taken from a man between 18 and 35 years old in good health. The chain recombines TRBV12-3 or TRBV12-4 with TRBJ2-7; D is possibly TRBD1 (6 bases). CDR3 DNA sequence: TGTGCCAGCAACACAGGGAGATCCGAGCAGTACTTC. As protein: CASNTGRSEQYF.